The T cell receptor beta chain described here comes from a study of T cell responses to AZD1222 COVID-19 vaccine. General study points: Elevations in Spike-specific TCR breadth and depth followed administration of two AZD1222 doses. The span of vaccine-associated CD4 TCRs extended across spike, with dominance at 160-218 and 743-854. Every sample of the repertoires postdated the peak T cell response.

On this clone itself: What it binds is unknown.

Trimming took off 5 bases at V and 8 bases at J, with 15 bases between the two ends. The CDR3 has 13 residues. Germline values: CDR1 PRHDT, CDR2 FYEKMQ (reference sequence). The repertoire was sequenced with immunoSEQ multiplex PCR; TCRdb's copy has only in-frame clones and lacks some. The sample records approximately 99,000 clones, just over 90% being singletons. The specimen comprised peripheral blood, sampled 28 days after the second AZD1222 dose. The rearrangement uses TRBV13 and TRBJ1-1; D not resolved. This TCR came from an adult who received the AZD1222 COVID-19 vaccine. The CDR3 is CASSIDHNQEAFF. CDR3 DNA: TGTGCCAGCAGCATCGACCATAACCAGGAAGCTTTCTTT.